These 10 T cell receptor beta chains came from one sample sequenced in a study of CD8 T cells in ankylosing spondylitis. MiXCR was run by TCRdb on the 5' RACE reads, yielding one entry per CDR3 protein. The table includes about 800,000 distinct CDR3 sequences, roughly 10% detected once. These receptors have no identified antigens. Overall study results and limits: For ankylosing spondylitis blood, a TCR beta motif of seven to nine highly homologous variants appeared characteristic.

The sequencing sample was made of blood, either unsorted or a sorted T cell fraction (not recorded which). Every receptor here comes from a male donor with ankylosing spondylitis.

The table lists this clonotype with many counts. The rearrangement joins TRBV20-1 to TRBJ2-3; D unresolved. CDR3 length: 13 amino acids. Germline V gene lookup returns CDR1 DFQATT and CDR2 SNEGSKA (reference sequence). Trimming removed 3 bases from V and 4 bases from J, with 11 bases in between. CDR3 nucleotide sequence: TGCAGTGCTAGTAGGGCAGGCCCAGATACGCAGTATTTT. Translated, it gives CSASRAGPDTQYF.

V gene TRBV20-1 combines with J gene TRBJ2-5, with no clear D. In germline, CDR1 is DFQATT, CDR2 SNEGSKA (reference sequence). The CDR3 runs 13 residues. Trimming took off 3 bases at V and 5 bases at J, with 13 bases between the two ends. The CDR3 spells CSASALLRETQYF. The CDR3 coding sequence is TGCAGTGCTAGCGCGCTTTTAAGGGAGACCCAGTACTTC.

Here the CDR3 reads CSASLRTGENQPQHF. In DNA form, the CDR3 reads TGCAGTGCTTCATTACGGACAGGGGAAAATCAGCCCCAGCATTTT. This chain links TRBV20-1 with TRBJ1-5; 9 nucleotides agree with TRBD1. Germline V CDR1 and CDR2: DFQATT, SNEGSKA (reference sequence). V gave up 5 bases and J gave up 4 bases; unmatched junction bases: 9. This CDR3 comprises 15 residues.

This clonotype was found a few times. This rearrangement joins TRBV27 to TRBJ2-2, with TRBD2 matching over 12 bases. J was trimmed by 0 bases and V by 5 bases; bases with no gene match: 1. The CDR3 contains 16 residues. The germline V gene encodes CDR1 MNHEY and CDR2 SMNVEV (reference sequence). The CDR3 loop reads CASSRLAGANTGELFF. CDR3 DNA sequence: TGTGCCAGCAGTCGACTAGCGGGGGCGAACACCGGGGAGCTGTTTTTT.

This clonotype was counted ten times or more. CDR3 region: CASSYSGPSRMRNEQFF. The DNA for the CDR3 is TGTGCCAGCAGTTACTCTGGGCCTAGCAGGATGCGCAATGAGCAGTTCTTC. This chain links TRBV6-5 with TRBJ2-1; a possible D gene is TRBD2 (5 bases). Germline V gives CDR1 MNHEY, CDR2 SVGAGI. V gave up 0 bases and J gave up 6 bases, with 18 bases separating them. The CDR3 covers 17 residues.

This clonotype occurred a few times. The gene calls are TRBV6-2 or TRBV6-3 and TRBJ2-4; possible D gene TRBD1, 5 bases. V shed 2 bases and J shed 8 bases, with 16 bases lying between them. In germline, CDR1 is MNHEY, CDR2 SVGEGT. The CDR3 length is 15 residues. The DNA for the CDR3 is TGTGCCAGCAGTTACCTAGGGCAGGGCATGGACATTCAGTACTTC. Amino acids: CASSYLGQGMDIQYF.

This clonotype has only a few counts. The rearrangement links TRBV10-3 to TRBJ2-7; tentative D call: TRBD1 (6 bases). Trimming took off 2 bases at V and 1 base at J, with 15 bases between the two ends. The germline V gene encodes CDR1 ENHRY and CDR2 SYGVKD. The CDR3 spans 16 residues. The CDR3 sequence: CAISERADRRSYEQYF. CDR3 nucleotides: TGTGCCATCAGTGAGAGGGCAGACAGGAGATCCTACGAGCAGTACTTC.

This clonotype was picked up a small number of times. The chain recombines TRBV7-8 with TRBJ2-3, with TRBD1 matching 8 bases. V gave up 5 bases and J gave up 2 bases; unmatched junction bases: 12. Germline lookup yields CDR1 SGHVS and CDR2 FQNEAQ. This CDR3 region has 17 residues. The CDR3 DNA reads TGTGCCAGCAGCCAACCGGGACAGGAGACCCTCACAGATACGCAGTATTTT. It encodes CASSQPGQETLTDTQYF.

Only a few counts were recorded for this clonotype. The chain employs TRBV24-1 and TRBJ2-1; a possible D gene is TRBD2 (6 bases). With 3 bases removed from V and 6 bases from J, the gap between germline ends came to 11 bases. This CDR3 region has 14 residues. Germline-derived CDR1 and CDR2 are KGHDR and SFDVKD. This chain's CDR3 is CATSDPGTSNEQFF. CDR3 nucleotide sequence: TGTGCCACCAGTGATCCCGGGACTTCCAATGAGCAGTTCTTC.

The chain employs TRBV4-3 and TRBJ1-2, with D perhaps TRBD1 (6 bases). Germline V gene data show CDR1 as LGHNA and CDR2 as YSLEER. This CDR3 is built from 14 residues. V lost 1 base, J lost 8 bases, and 14 bases lay in between. DNA of the CDR3: TGCGCCAGCAGCCAAGGGGGCGGGGGCGTAGGCTACACCTTC. Amino acid sequence: CASSQGGGGVGYTF.